These T cell receptor beta chains were read from a single sample in a study of T cell repertoires in cytomegalovirus infection. TCRdb fed the reads into MiXCR, producing one record per CDR3 protein. The data hold tens of thousands of distinct CDR3 sequences, with roughly 25% observed a single time. No antigen is known for these receptors. The sample was CD8+ T cells from cultured PBMCs, taken from culture after CMV antigen stimulation. The receptors were gathered from a human donor in good health (CMV status not recorded). Some clones in this sample may be carry-over from other donors' samples. CDR3s include the opening cysteine and the closing phenylalanine or tryptophan. A D gene is named only where the DNA matches it firmly. Not all rows give a size; the values are once, few, many and, for expanded clones, a class.

v_call	clone_size	j_call	cdr3_length	d_call	cdr3_aa	cdr3_nt
TRBV27	few	TRBJ2-1	12	.	CASSFNGNEQFF	TGTGCCAGCAGTTTCAATGGGAATGAGCAGTTCTTC
TRBV6-2/TRBV6-3	few	TRBJ2-2	15	.	CASSYSQEFTGELFF	TGTGCCAGCAGTTACTCGCAGGAGTTCACCGGGGAGCTGTTTTTT
TRBV7-6	.	TRBJ2-7	13	TRBD2	CASSRGGRDEQYF	TGTGCCAGCAGCCGCGGGGGACGGGACGAGCAGTACTTC
TRBV7-9	.	TRBJ2-5	15	.	CASSPFGGGQETQYF	TGTGCCAGCAGCCCTTTCGGAGGAGGACAAGAGACCCAGTACTTC
TRBV28	.	TRBJ1-1	15	.	CASSFWEETNTEAFF	TGTGCCAGCAGTTTTTGGGAGGAAACGAACACTGAAGCTTTCTTT
TRBV11-3	.	TRBJ1-1	12	.	CASSTENTEAFF	TGTGCCAGCAGCACAGAGAACACTGAAGCTTTCTTT
TRBV30	many	TRBJ2-7	10	.	CAWSESEQYF	TGTGCCTGGAGTGAGTCTGAGCAGTACTTC
TRBV7-9	few	TRBJ2-5	11	.	CASSSGRAQYF	TGTGCCAGCAGCTCCGGCCGAGCCCAGTACTTC
TRBV9	.	TRBJ2-7	14	TRBD1	CASSVTGGYYEQYF	TGTGCCAGCAGCGTAACAGGGGGGTACTACGAGCAGTACTTC
TRBV7-2	many	TRBJ2-2	15	TRBD1	CASSYRGRGTGELFF	TGTGCCAGCAGTTACAGGGGGCGCGGCACCGGGGAGCTGTTTTTT
TRBV20-1	few	TRBJ1-2	12	.	CSAHPISYGYTF	TGCAGTGCTCACCCAATCTCCTATGGCTACACCTTC
TRBV6-6	.	TRBJ2-7	15	.	CASSYSDSPSYEQYF	TGTGCCAGCAGTTACTCGGACAGTCCCTCCTACGAGCAGTACTTC
TRBV5-3	.	TRBJ2-7	13	.	CASSRTPAYEQYF	TGTGCCAGCAGCCGGACCCCAGCCTACGAGCAGTACTTC
TRBV4-3	.	TRBJ2-1	15	TRBD2	CASSQDGGGSDEQFF	TGCGCCAGCAGCCAAGACGGGGGGGGTTCCGATGAGCAGTTCTTC
TRBV7-9	.	TRBJ2-3	15	TRBD2	CASNDRGGGTDTQYF	TGTGCCAGCAACGATCGGGGGGGAGGCACAGATACGCAGTATTTC
TRBV7-9	.	TRBJ2-7	17	TRBD2	CASSSLTSGGNSYEQYF	TGTGCCAGCAGCTCCCTAACTAGCGGGGGAAACTCCTACGAGCAGTACTTC
TRBV27	few	TRBJ1-3	19	TRBD1	CASSLDPPTGEGRGNTIYF	TGTGCCAGCAGTTTAGACCCGCCGACAGGGGAAGGACGTGGAAACACCATATATTTT
TRBV2	.	TRBJ1-5	13	.	CASRRQLNQPQHF	TGTGCCAGCAGACGACAGCTCAATCAGCCCCAGCATTTT
TRBV6-5	few	TRBJ1-1	14	.	CASSYYGGLTEAFF	TGTGCCAGCAGTTACTATGGAGGGCTCACTGAAGCTTTCTTT